A selection of T cell receptor beta chains follows, all from one sample in a study of cytomegalovirus exposure and HLA in healthy donors. Here immunoSEQ multiplex PCR was the method, and the copy in TCRdb shows in-frame clones only, minus some. Of some 60,000 clones listed, around 83% were seen once; the top ten hold approximately 1.5%. The material sequenced was PBMCs. Every receptor here comes from a human donor in good health. CDR3s include the opening cysteine and the closing phenylalanine or tryptophan. The D gene is left open where the match is weak. Rows may omit the clone size; those that give it use once, few, many or a size class.

v_gene,abundance,j_gene,d_gene,CDR3aa,CDR3nt
TRBV7-9,NA,TRBJ1-6,TRBD1,CSSSFRDRNSPLHF,TGTTCCAGCAGCTTCAGGGACAGAAATTCACCCCTCCACTTT
TRBV5-1,NA,TRBJ1-1,TRBD1,CASMPTGMNTEAFF,TGCGCCAGCATGCCGACAGGGATGAACACTGAAGCTTTCTTT
TRBV4-2,NA,TRBJ2-4,NA,CASSQDYGVDWLNRAKNIQYF,TGTGCCAGCAGCCAAGATTACGGGGTAGATTGGTTGAATCGAGCCAAAAACATTCAGTACTTC
TRBV30,NA,TRBJ2-7,NA,CAWSPGTGYEQYF,TGTGCCTGGAGTCCCGGGACTGGCTACGAGCAGTACTTC
TRBV5-1,NA,TRBJ2-3,TRBD1,CASSLEGTEPDTQYF,TGCGCCAGCAGCTTGGAAGGGACAGAACCAGATACGCAGTATTTT
TRBV4-1,NA,TRBJ2-7,NA,CASSQRADPGDEQYF,TGCGCCAGCAGCCAAAGAGCCGATCCAGGGGACGAGCAGTACTTC
TRBV6-5,NA,TRBJ1-1,NA,CASSPTNTEAFF,TGTGCCAGCAGTCCGACAAACACTGAAGCTTTCTTT
TRBV7-3,NA,TRBJ2-3,TRBD2,CASSLRTSGGTDTQYF,TGTGCCAGCAGCCTACGGACTAGCGGGGGTACAGATACGCAGTATTTT
TRBV6-1,NA,TRBJ2-7,NA,CASRLTGTQTYEQYF,TGTGCCAGCAGGTTAACCGGGACACAGACCTACGAGCAGTACTTC
TRBV19,NA,TRBJ2-1,TRBD1,CASSKVTGVGVGYNEQFF,TGTGCCAGTAGTAAGGTGACAGGGGTGGGAGTTGGCTACAATGAGCAGTTCTTC
TRBV6-1,NA,TRBJ2-4,NA,CATSGEIKNIQYF,TGTGCCACCTCGGGGGAAATCAAAAACATTCAGTACTTC
TRBV27,NA,TRBJ2-5,NA,CASSPPGGRQYF,TGTGCCAGCAGTCCCCCGGGGGGCAGGCAGTACTTC
TRBV11-2,once,TRBJ2-2,NA,CASSLQGKVTGELFF,TGTGCCAGCAGCTTGCAGGGAAAGGTAACCGGGGAGCTGTTTTTT
TRBV5-4,once,TRBJ2-2,TRBD2,CASSSLVGGAGNTGELFF,TGTGCCAGCAGCTCCCTCGTCGGGGGGGCCGGGAACACCGGGGAGCTGTTTTTT
TRBV6-5,NA,TRBJ1-4,NA,CASSSQPATNEKLFF,TGTGCCAGCAGTTCACAACCTGCAACTAATGAAAAACTGTTTTTT
TRBV11-3,NA,TRBJ2-7,TRBD2,CASSPGLAGPYEQYF,TGTGCCAGCAGCCCGGGACTAGCGGGGCCCTACGAGCAGTACTTC
TRBV2,NA,TRBJ1-1,NA,CASSARQGMEAFF,TGTGCCAGCAGTGCCCGTCAGGGTATGGAAGCTTTCTTT
TRBV13,NA,TRBJ2-2,NA,CASSERGLLGELFF,TGTGCCAGCAGCGAACGGGGACTTTTGGGGGAGCTGTTTTTT
TRBV6-5,NA,TRBJ2-7,NA,CASNTGGAVNEQYF,TGTGCCAGCAACACAGGGGGGGCGGTGAACGAGCAGTACTTC
TRBV7-3,NA,TRBJ1-1,NA,CASSSNPAGLNTEAFF,TGTGCCAGCAGCTCGAACCCCGCCGGTTTGAACACTGAAGCTTTCTTT
TRBV19,NA,TRBJ2-1,NA,CASSRREQRSEQFF,TGTGCCAGTAGTCGGCGGGAACAGCGGAGTGAGCAGTTCTTC
TRBV4-1,NA,TRBJ2-5,TRBD2,CASSPRTRGETQYF,TGCGCCAGCAGCCCCCGGACTAGGGGAGAGACCCAGTACTTC
TRBV5-4,NA,TRBJ1-1,TRBD1,CASSRSQGGASNTEAFF,TGTGCCAGCAGCAGGTCCCAGGGGGGCGCTTCGAACACTGAAGCTTTCTTT
TRBV27,NA,TRBJ2-1,TRBD2,CASRPPPGPGGGTYNEQFF,TGTGCCAGCAGGCCCCCGCCCGGGCCGGGGGGGGGCACCTACAATGAGCAGTTCTTC
TRBV5-8,once,TRBJ1-1,TRBD1,CASSQRLTGIGTEAFF,TGTGCCAGCAGCCAAAGGTTGACAGGGATAGGCACTGAAGCTTTCTTT
TRBV18,NA,TRBJ2-2,TRBD1,CASSPRTGNTGELFF,TGTGCCAGCTCACCGCGGACAGGGAACACCGGGGAGCTGTTTTTT
TRBV11-2,NA,TRBJ2-5,NA,CASSLSGQKSETQYF,TGTGCCAGCAGCTTAAGCGGCCAAAAGAGTGAGACCCAGTACTTC
TRBV4-2,NA,TRBJ2-1,NA,CASSQDWSSYNEQFF,TGTGCCAGCAGCCAAGATTGGAGTTCCTACAATGAGCAGTTCTTC
TRBV28,NA,TRBJ2-3,TRBD2,CASSPTGGRPDTQYF,TGTGCCAGCAGCCCGACTGGCGGGAGACCAGATACGCAGTATTTT
TRBV12-5,once,TRBJ2-1,TRBD2,CASGLDRRGGTYNEQFF,TGTGCTAGTGGTTTGGACCGTCGGGGGGGAACCTACAATGAGCAGTTCTTC
TRBV18,NA,TRBJ1-2,NA,CASSPDQGFYGYTF,TGTGCCAGCTCACCGGATCAGGGATTCTATGGCTACACCTTC
TRBV6-5,NA,TRBJ1-1,NA,CASSPQGGNTEAFF,TGTGCCAGCAGCCCACAGGGTGGAAACACTGAAGCTTTCTTT
TRBV28,NA,TRBJ2-1,TRBD2,CASNKLAGAAEQFF,TGTGCCAGCAATAAACTAGCGGGAGCGGCTGAGCAGTTCTTC
TRBV30,NA,TRBJ1-2,NA,CAWMIKGGYGYTF,TGTGCCTGGATGATAAAAGGGGGCTATGGCTACACCTTC
TRBV18,NA,TRBJ2-3,NA,CASSPLSGTTDTQYF,TGTGCCAGCTCACCTCTGAGCGGAACCACAGATACGCAGTATTTT
TRBV21-1,NA,TRBJ1-5,NA,CASSRPGGGHYSNQPQHF,TGTGCCAGCAGCCGCCCCGGCGGGGGTCACTATAGCAATCAGCCCCAGCATTTT
TRBV7-2,NA,TRBJ2-7,TRBD1,CASSSTGVGIPTEQYF,TGTGCCAGCAGCTCGACAGGGGTTGGCATCCCTACAGAGCAGTACTTC
TRBV5-1,NA,TRBJ2-5,NA,CASNPGKSQETQYF,TGCGCCAGCAACCCTGGCAAGTCCCAAGAGACCCAGTACTTC
TRBV11-3,NA,TRBJ1-6,NA,CASSRTRNSPLHF,TGTGCCAGCAGCCGTACACGAAATTCACCCCTCCACTTT
TRBV7-9,once,TRBJ2-1,TRBD2,CAITWRESYNEQFF,TGTGCCATTACGTGGCGGGAGTCCTACAATGAGCAGTTCTTC
TRBV6-6,few,TRBJ2-7,TRBD2,CASSYSTSAYEQYF,TGTGCCAGCAGTTACTCGACTAGCGCCTACGAGCAGTACTTC
TRBV10-2,NA,TRBJ2-1,TRBD2,CASSLPVHRAGRALDEQFF,TGCGCCAGCAGCCTACCCGTCCACAGGGCCGGGAGGGCTTTGGATGAGCAGTTCTTC
TRBV7-7,NA,TRBJ1-3,NA,CASSPDRPGSGNTIYF,TGTGCTAGCAGCCCCGACAGGCCTGGGTCTGGAAACACCATATATTTT
TRBV13,few,TRBJ2-7,TRBD1,CASSFRQGANYEQYF,TGTGCCAGCAGCTTTAGACAGGGGGCTAACTACGAGCAGTACTTC
TRBV25-1,NA,TRBJ2-7,NA,CASSRGDVYEQYF,TGTGCCAGCAGCCGCGGGGACGTCTACGAGCAGTACTTC
TRBV6-6,NA,TRBJ1-1,NA,CASSPISGSNTEAFF,TGTGCCAGCAGTCCTATATCAGGGTCGAACACTGAAGCTTTCTTT
TRBV28,NA,TRBJ1-2,TRBD1,CASRTPAGGNYGYTF,TGTGCCAGCAGGACCCCGGCAGGGGGAAACTATGGCTACACCTTC
TRBV7-6,NA,TRBJ1-3,NA,CASSYAWGVGNTIYF,TGTGCCAGCAGCTATGCTTGGGGGGTTGGAAACACCATATATTTT